Listed below are T cell receptor beta chains from one sample, sequenced in a study of cytomegalovirus exposure and HLA in healthy donors. Sequencing was performed with immunoSEQ multiplex PCR; in TCRdb, only in-frame clones are kept and a portion is missing. The repertoire consists of 150,000 to 200,000 clones, with about four fifths occurring once and the leading ten covering 7.5% to 9%. Specimen: PBMCs. These receptors were collected from a male donor in good health and CMV-seropositive. CDR3s include the opening cysteine and the closing phenylalanine or tryptophan. D genes are given only for firm matches. Clone size appears in some rows only: once, few, many, or a class for an expanded clone.

TRBV6-5	TRBJ2-1	.	.	TGTGCCAGCAGTTACTCTGGGGGGAGCGGCAATGAGCAGTTCTTC	CASSYSGGSGNEQFF
TRBV5-1	TRBJ1-4	TRBD1	.	TGCGCCAGCAGCCTGGGACAGAATGAAAAACTGTTTTTT	CASSLGQNEKLFF
TRBV7-9	TRBJ2-5	.	.	TGTTCCAGCAGCGATTACGCCACAGGGGAGGCAGAGACCCAGTACTTC	CSSSDYATGEAETQYF
TRBV5-1	TRBJ2-3	TRBD2	.	TGCGCCAGCAGCTTGGGACTAGCGGGAGGAGCAAGAGATACGCAGTATTTT	CASSLGLAGGARDTQYF
TRBV9	TRBJ2-2	.	few	TGTGCCAGCAGCGTAAGGGGGGGTCAGACCGGGGAGCTGTTTTTT	CASSVRGGQTGELFF
TRBV5-1	TRBJ2-7	TRBD2	.	TGCGCCAGCAGCTTTTACGGGAGGTACGAGCAGTACTTC	CASSFYGRYEQYF
TRBV5-4	TRBJ2-5	.	.	TGTGCCAGCAGCTTGCCCCCCCCAGGGGGGAAGGAGACCCAGTACTTC	CASSLPPPGGKETQYF
TRBV10-2	TRBJ2-5	TRBD2	.	TGCGCCAGCACCCCTAGCGGCCAGGCCCAGTACTTC	CASTPSGQAQYF
TRBV28	TRBJ1-2	.	once	TGTGCCAGCATCCCACAGGGAAACTATGGCTACACCTTC	CASIPQGNYGYTF
TRBV7-7	TRBJ2-1	.	.	TGTGCCAGCAGCTTAAACAGCGGTAGCTCCTACAATGAGCAGTTCTTC	CASSLNSGSSYNEQFF
TRBV11-2	TRBJ1-1	TRBD1	.	TGTGCCAGCAGCGCCCCGGACAGGGGTTTATGGGCTGAAGCTTTCTTT	CASSAPDRGLWAEAFF
TRBV30	TRBJ2-7	TRBD1	.	TGTGCCTGGACCTGGGGACAGGGTAGCGAGCAGTACTTC	CAWTWGQGSEQYF
TRBV30	TRBJ1-5	TRBD1	once	TGTGCCTGGAGCGGGACAGGGGATCAGCCCCAGCATTTT	CAWSGTGDQPQHF
TRBV6-6	TRBJ1-1	.	few	TGTGCCAGCAGGCGCACTGAAGCTTTCTTT	CASRRTEAFF
TRBV7-6	TRBJ2-2	.	.	TGTGCCAGCAGCTATAGCGGTTCAAACACCGGGGAGCTGTTTTTT	CASSYSGSNTGELFF